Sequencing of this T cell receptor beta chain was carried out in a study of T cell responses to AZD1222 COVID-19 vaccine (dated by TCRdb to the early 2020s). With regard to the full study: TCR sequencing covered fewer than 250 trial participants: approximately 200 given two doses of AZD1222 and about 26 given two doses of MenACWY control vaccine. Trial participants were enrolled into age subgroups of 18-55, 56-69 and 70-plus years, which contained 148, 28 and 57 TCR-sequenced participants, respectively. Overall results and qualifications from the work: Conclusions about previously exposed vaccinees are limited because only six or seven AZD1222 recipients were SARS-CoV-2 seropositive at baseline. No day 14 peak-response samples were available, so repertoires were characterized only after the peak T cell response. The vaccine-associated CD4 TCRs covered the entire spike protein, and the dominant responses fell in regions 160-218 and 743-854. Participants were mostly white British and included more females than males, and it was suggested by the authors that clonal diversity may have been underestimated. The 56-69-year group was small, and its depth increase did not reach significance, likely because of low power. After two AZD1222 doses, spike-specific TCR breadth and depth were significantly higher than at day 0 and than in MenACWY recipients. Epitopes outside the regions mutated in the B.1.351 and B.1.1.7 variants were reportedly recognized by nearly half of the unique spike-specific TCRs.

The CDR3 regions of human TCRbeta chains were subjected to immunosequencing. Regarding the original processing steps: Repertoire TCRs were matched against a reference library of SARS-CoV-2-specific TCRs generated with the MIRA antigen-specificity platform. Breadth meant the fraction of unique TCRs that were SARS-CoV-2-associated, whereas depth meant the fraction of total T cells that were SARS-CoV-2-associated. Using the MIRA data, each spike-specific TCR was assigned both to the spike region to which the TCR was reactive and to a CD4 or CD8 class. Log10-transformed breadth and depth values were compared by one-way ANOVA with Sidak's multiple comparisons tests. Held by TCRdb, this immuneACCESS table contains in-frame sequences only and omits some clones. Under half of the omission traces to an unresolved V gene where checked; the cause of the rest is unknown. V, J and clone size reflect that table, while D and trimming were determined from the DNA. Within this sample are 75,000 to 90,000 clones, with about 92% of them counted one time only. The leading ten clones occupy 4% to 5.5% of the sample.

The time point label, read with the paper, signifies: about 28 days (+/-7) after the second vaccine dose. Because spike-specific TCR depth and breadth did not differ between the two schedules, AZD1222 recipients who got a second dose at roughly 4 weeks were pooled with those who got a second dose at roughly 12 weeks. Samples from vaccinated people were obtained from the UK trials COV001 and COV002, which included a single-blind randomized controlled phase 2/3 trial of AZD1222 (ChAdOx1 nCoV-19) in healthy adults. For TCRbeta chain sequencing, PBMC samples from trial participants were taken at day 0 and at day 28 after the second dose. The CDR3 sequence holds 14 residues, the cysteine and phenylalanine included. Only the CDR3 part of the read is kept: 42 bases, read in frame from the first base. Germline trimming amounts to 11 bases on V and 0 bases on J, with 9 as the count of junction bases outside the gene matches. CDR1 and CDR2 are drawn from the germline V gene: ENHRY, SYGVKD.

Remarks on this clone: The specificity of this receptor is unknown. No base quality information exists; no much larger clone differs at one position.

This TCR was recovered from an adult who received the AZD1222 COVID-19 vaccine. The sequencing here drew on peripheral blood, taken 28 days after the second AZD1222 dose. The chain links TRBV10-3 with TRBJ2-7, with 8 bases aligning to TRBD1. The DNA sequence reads TGTGCCGTCGCCGGACAGGGCATCTCCTACGAGCAGTACTTC. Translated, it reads CAVAGQGISYEQYF.